These 14 T cell receptor beta chains were sequenced from one sample in a study of human T cells and chemical hapten exposure. One entry per CDR3 protein results from TCRdb running MiXCR on the RACE reads. The sample has 250,000 to 300,000 distinct CDR3 sequences, 7.7% seen once; the top ten hold 0.9% to 1.5%. Time point here: pre-sensitization, week 0. Treatment noted: therapeutic diphenylcyclopropenone sensitization with weekly scalp DPC. Sequenced here: whole blood, sampled in connection with sensitization to the hapten diphenylcyclopropenone (DPC). The receptors were sampled from a man younger than 35 with alopecia areata. Some clones in this sample may be carry-over from other donors' samples.

The rearrangement uses TRBV28 and TRBJ2-7; tentatively, D is TRBD1 or TRBD2 (6 bases each). The CDR3 length is 14 residues. The germline V gene has CDR1 MDHEN and CDR2 SYDVKM. V lost 2 bases to trimming and J lost 4 bases, with 12 bases between them. CDR3 region: CASSLPGAGYEQYF. CDR3 in DNA: TGTGCCAGCAGTTTACCGGGGGCGGGTTACGAGCAGTACTTC.

This clonotype was observed at least ten times. The V call is TRBV10-3, the J call TRBJ2-7, with D possibly TRBD1 on 5 matching bases. The CDR3 spans 14 residues. Trimming pared 1 base from V and 3 bases from J, leaving 10 bases between. CDR1 is ENHRY and CDR2 is SYGVKD in the germline V gene. Here the CDR3 reads CAISEYGANYEQYF. DNA of the CDR3: TGTGCCATCAGTGAGTATGGGGCGAACTACGAGCAGTACTTC.

This clonotype has just a few counts. The chain combines TRBV7-2 with TRBJ2-2, with D possibly TRBD2 on 5 matching bases. The CDR3 length is 15 residues. Per the germline V gene, CDR1 is SGHTA and CDR2 is FQGNSA. The V and J ends lost 2 bases and 6 bases respectively, with 13 bases between them. CDR3 in amino acids: CASSLTTRFSGELFF. CDR3 bases: TGTGCCAGCAGCTTAACAACTAGATTCTCCGGGGAGCTGTTTTTT.

With respect to this clonotype: One end of the junction fails to match germline, which may point to a read error. V gene TRBV28 combines with J gene TRBJ2-2; weak D call: TRBD1 (7 bases). CDR3 length: 15 amino acids. Germline CDR1 and CDR2: MDHEN and SYDVKM. The CDR3 reads CASSWGQYNTGGLFF. The CDR3 coding sequence is TGTGCCAGCAGTTGGGGACAGTACAACACCGGGGGGCTGTTTTTT.

This chain uses TRBV5-4 with TRBJ1-1, with TRBD1 matching 7 bases. This CDR3 comprises 15 residues. Germline lookup yields CDR1 SGHNT and CDR2 YYREEE (reference sequence). V dropped 1 base and J dropped 7; count of bases not matched to a gene: 10. CDR3 residues: CASSLPPGTDGEAFF. CDR3 DNA: TGTGCCAGCAGCTTGCCCCCTGGGACAGACGGTGAAGCTTTCTTT.

This clonotype was picked up many times. This sequence joins TRBV6-6 and TRBJ1-5; perhaps TRBD1 as D (5 bases). CDR3 length: 16 amino acids. Germline loops: CDR1 MNHNY, CDR2 SVGAGI (reference sequence). V shed 3 bases and J shed 0 bases, with 12 bases lying between them. The CDR3 region is CASSYITGASNQPQHF. CDR3 bases: TGTGCCAGCAGTTATATCACAGGCGCTAGCAATCAGCCCCAGCATTTT.

The chain uses TRBV5-5 and TRBJ2-3; 10 bases align to TRBD2. V shed 4 bases, J shed 0 bases, and the junction held 2 bases outside the gene matches. The germline V gene has CDR1 SGHKS and CDR2 YYEKEE (reference sequence). This CDR3 has 15 residues. The CDR3 DNA reads as TGTGCCAGCAGCGTGGGACTAGCGAGCACAGATACGCAGTATTTT. This sequence encodes CASSVGLASTDTQYF.

This chain uses TRBV19 with TRBJ2-5; D tentatively fits TRBD1 or TRBD2 (6 bases each). This CDR3 contains 13 residues. Deletions cut 8 bases from V and 2 bases from J, with 12 bases between. CDR1 and CDR2 (germline): LNHDA, SQIVND (reference sequence). The CDR3 sequence: CASRGTQQETQYF. The CDR3 DNA reads as TGTGCCAGTCGGGGGACACAACAAGAGACCCAGTACTTC.

This clonotype has only a few counts. J is TRBJ2-3 and V is TRBV6-2 or TRBV6-3; 10 bases agree with TRBD2. The V and J ends lost 8 bases and 7 bases, in that order; junction bases with no gene match: 6. There are 13 residues in the CDR3. Germline V lookup: CDR1 MNHEY, CDR2 SVGEGT. The CDR3 protein is CASGQRGGHTQYF. Written as DNA, the CDR3 is TGTGCCAGCGGTCAGCGGGGGGGCCATACGCAGTATTTT.

This clonotype has a handful of counts. The chain is built from TRBV28 and TRBJ1-1, with no clear D. Trimming took off 2 bases at V and 6 bases at J, with 10 bases between the two ends. The V gene's germline CDR1 is MDHEN and CDR2 SYDVKM. CDR3 size: 13 residues. This CDR3 is CASSLPLPPEAFF. The CDR3 DNA follows: TGTGCCAGCAGTTTACCCCTTCCCCCTGAAGCTTTCTTT.

This clonotype occurred many times. The chain combines TRBV7-9 with TRBJ1-1; D gene ambiguous. From germline, CDR1 is SEHNR and CDR2 FQNEAQ (reference sequence). The CDR3 length is 13 residues. Trimming left V 1 base short and J 2 bases short, with 5 bases between. The CDR3 nucleotides are TGTGCCAGCAGCTTAGTAACTAACACTGAAGCTTTCTTT. Translating it yields CASSLVTNTEAFF.

The chain joins TRBV12-3 or TRBV12-4 to TRBJ1-1; 7 nucleotides match TRBD1. This CDR3 is built from 13 residues. V trimming: 4 bases; J trimming: 3 bases; junction bases outside the gene matches: 2. The CDR3, as DNA: TGTGCCAGCAGTTCAGGGGGTTACACTGAAGCTTTCTTT. Encoded protein: CASSSGGYTEAFF.

The V call is TRBV12-3 or TRBV12-4, the J call TRBJ2-3; D is unresolved. This CDR3 is 16 amino acids long. The ends were cut back, 4 bases at V and 0 bases at J, with 14 bases in the middle. The CDR3 is CASSSRPQGSTDTQYF. The CDR3 DNA sequence: TGTGCCAGCAGTTCCCGACCCCAAGGCAGCACAGATACGCAGTATTTT.

In this sample, this clonotype turned up many times. The chain recombines TRBV10-3 with TRBJ2-1; 11 bases align to TRBD1. Germline V lookup: CDR1 ENHRY, CDR2 SYGVKD. The CDR3 extends over 16 amino acids. Trimming removed 10 bases from V and 1 base from J; junction bases left unmatched: 9. CDR3: CASGTGGIISYNEQFF. Written as DNA, the CDR3 is TGTGCCAGTGGGACAGGGGGTATAATATCCTACAATGAGCAGTTCTTC.